This T cell receptor beta chain was sequenced during a study of CD4 T cells in relation to SARS-CoV-2 and coronaviruses. This clone showed up just once. Unexposed donor CD4+ T cells date from about 2011-2018, before the COVID-19 pandemic. Some clones are missing from TCRdb's copy, which holds only in-frame ones; the method was immunoSEQ multiplex PCR. This sample has about 65,000 clones, with about 90% found just once. The source of this sequence is a human donor in good health. Sequences were obtained from memory CD4+ T cells from PBMCs.

CDR3 bases: TGCAGCGTGTACAGGAGCGTTAGCACAGATACGCAGTATTTT. This codes for CSVYRSVSTDTQYF. The rearrangement uses TRBV29-1 and TRBJ2-3, with D maybe TRBD1 (5 bases). This CDR3 is built from 14 residues. Trimming removed 6 bases from V and 0 bases from J, with 13 bases in between. Per the germline V gene, CDR1 is SQVTM and CDR2 is ANQGSEA.